The sequence of this T cell receptor (beta chain) was determined in a study of cytomegalovirus exposure and HLA in healthy donors. The CDR3 runs to 14 residues. Germline CDR1 is SNHLY and CDR2 is FYNNEI. J was trimmed by 1 base and V by 6 bases; bases with no gene match: 2. Libraries were prepared by immunoSEQ multiplex PCR; TCRdb keeps only in-frame clonotypes and omits some of them. Of around 220,000 clones in the sample, 70% to 90% were seen once. Study-wide findings and caveats: It was approximately 150 TCR beta chains that were listed as cytomegalovirus-associated.

This clone was observed a handful of times. Its antigen remains unknown. Sequenced input: PBMCs. The sequence was obtained from a woman between 18 and 29 years old in good health and CMV-seronegative. This chain uses TRBV2 with TRBJ2-2, with 7 positions matching TRBD2. CDR3 sequence (DNA): TGTGCCAGCAGGAGCGGGGAGAACACCGGGGAGCTGTTTTTT. Its translation is CASRSGENTGELFF.